This TCR beta chain was sequenced for a study of blood T cell repertoires in COVID-19. Across the whole study: Material from acute and convalescent COVID-19 was sourced from the United States, Italy and Spain.

CDR1 is SGHVS, CDR2 FQNEAQ, per germline. The CDR3 covers 14 residues. V was trimmed by 6 bases and J by 0 bases, leaving 11 bases between them. Assay: immunoSEQ multiplex PCR; the TCRdb copy retains only in-frame clones and omits some. The table has around 91,000 clones, around 85% seen once; the top ten hold around 12%. The rearrangement joins TRBV7-8 to TRBJ1-1; no clear D. The sample was peripheral blood. The receptor was derived from a human donor in a cohort sampled during active COVID-19. In DNA form, the CDR3 reads TGTGCCAGCAGGTTGGGCCAGATGAACACTGAAGCTTTCTTT. Protein product: CASRLGQMNTEAFF.